This TCR beta chain is drawn from a study of blood T cell repertoires in COVID-19. Across the whole study: Italy, Spain and the United States were the sources of the convalescent and acute COVID-19 samples. In each case, the material was cDNA or gDNA derived from T cells, B-cell-depleted T cells, or PBMCs.

Assay: immunoSEQ multiplex PCR; the TCRdb copy retains only in-frame clones and omits some. This sample has about 140,000 clones, with about four fifths found just once. The junction had 18 bases not matched to a gene; V was cut back by 7 bases and J by 4 bases. Germline V gene data show CDR1 as SQVTM and CDR2 as ANQGSEA. The CDR3 length is 16 residues. What was sequenced was PBMCs or T cells enriched from blood (not recorded which). V usage is TRBV29-1 and J usage is TRBJ2-7, with 8 nucleotides matching TRBD1. The clonotype comes from a woman between 45 and 60 years old with acute COVID-19. In nucleotides, the CDR3 is TGCAGCGGTACGGGACAGGCGGGAAAGGATAGATACGAGCAGTACTTC. This sequence encodes CSGTGQAGKDRYEQYF.